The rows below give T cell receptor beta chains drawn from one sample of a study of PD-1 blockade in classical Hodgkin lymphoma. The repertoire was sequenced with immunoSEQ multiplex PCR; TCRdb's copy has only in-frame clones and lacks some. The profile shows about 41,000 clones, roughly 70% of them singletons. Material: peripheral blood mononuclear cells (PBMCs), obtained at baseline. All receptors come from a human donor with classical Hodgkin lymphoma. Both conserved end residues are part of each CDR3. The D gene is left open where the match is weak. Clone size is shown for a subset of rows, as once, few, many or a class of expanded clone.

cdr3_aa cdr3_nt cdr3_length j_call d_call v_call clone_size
CASSIGPGNGNTIYF TGTGCCAGTAGTATAGGCCCGGGGAACGGAAACACCATATATTTT 15 TRBJ1-3 - TRBV19 -
CASSLSGTGVYNEQFF TGTGCCAGCAGTTTATCTGGGACAGGGGTCTACAATGAGCAGTTCTTC 16 TRBJ2-1 TRBD1 TRBV28 -
CASSSSGSHYNEQFF TGTGCCAGCAGCTCCAGCGGGAGCCACTACAATGAGCAGTTCTTC 15 TRBJ2-1 TRBD2 TRBV7-9 -
CASGTGRGLETQYF TGTGCTAGTGGGACCGGCCGGGGGCTCGAGACCCAGTACTTC 14 TRBJ2-5 - TRBV12-5 -
CASSPLLGGKLFF TGTGCCAGCAGTCCGCTCCTGGGGGGGAAACTGTTTTTT 13 TRBJ1-4 - TRBV6-5 few
CAWSGRIPSYEQYF TGTGCCTGGAGTGGACGGATACCCTCCTACGAGCAGTACTTC 14 TRBJ2-7 - TRBV30 -
CASSSSGTGDYGYTF TGTGCCAGCAGTTCATCCGGGACAGGGGACTATGGCTACACCTTC 15 TRBJ1-2 TRBD1 TRBV28 few
CASSMGQGVGGELFF TGTGCCAGTAGTATGGGACAGGGGGTCGGTGGGGAGCTGTTTTTT 15 TRBJ2-2 TRBD1 TRBV19 few
CASSFLPSGRYGYTF TGTGCCAGCAGTTTCCTCCCCTCGGGGCGCTATGGCTACACCTTC 15 TRBJ1-2 - TRBV28 few
CASSPPPTGRGTEAFF TGTGCCAGCAGCCCCCCCCCGACAGGGAGGGGGACTGAAGCTTTCTTT 16 TRBJ1-1 TRBD1 TRBV7-6 -
CASDGQHTDTQYF TGTGCTTCCGACGGGCAGCACACAGATACGCAGTATTTT 13 TRBJ2-3 - TRBV28 few
CASSSTSVNEQFF TGTGCCAGCAGTTCGACTAGCGTAAATGAGCAGTTCTTC 13 TRBJ2-1 TRBD2 TRBV6-6 once
CASSYGTGGREQYF TGTGCCAGCAGTTACGGGACAGGGGGTCGGGAGCAGTACTTC 14 TRBJ2-7 TRBD1 TRBV6-5 -
CASSQVGQTAYEQYF TGCGCCAGCAGCCAAGTGGGACAAACGGCCTACGAGCAGTACTTC 15 TRBJ2-7 - TRBV4-1 -
CASRLELAQFF TGTGCCAGCAGATTGGAGCTAGCGCAGTTCTTC 11 TRBJ2-1 - TRBV28 -
CASSLSSGTEAFF TGTGCCAGCAGCTTAAGTTCGGGCACTGAAGCTTTCTTT 13 TRBJ1-1 - TRBV11-2 -
CAISPGQGAFGYTF TGTGCCATCAGTCCGGGACAGGGGGCGTTCGGCTACACCTTC 14 TRBJ1-2 TRBD1 TRBV10-3 few
CASSLLGTSGTSHSYNEQFF TGTGCCAGCAGTTTATTAGGGACTAGCGGCACCAGCCACTCCTACAATGAGCAGTTCTTC 20 TRBJ2-1 TRBD2 TRBV28 -
CASSLAGTGGPYEQYF TGTGCCAGCAGCTTAGCCGGGACAGGGGGCCCCTACGAGCAGTACTTC 16 TRBJ2-7 TRBD1 TRBV7-8 -
CASSLPPAEKLFF TGTGCCAGCAGCTTACCCCCGGCGGAAAAACTGTTTTTT 13 TRBJ1-4 - TRBV7-9 -
CASSLDRISYEQYF TGTGCCAGCAGCTTAGATCGGATTTCCTACGAGCAGTACTTC 14 TRBJ2-7 - TRBV7-2 -
CASSYLGTPNEKLFF TGTGCCAGCAGTTACCTCGGGACACCTAATGAAAAACTGTTTTTT 15 TRBJ1-4 - TRBV6-5 -
CASSPSQGSGEGYTF TGTGCCAGCTCACCATCGCAGGGCTCGGGTGAAGGCTACACCTTC 15 TRBJ1-2 - TRBV18 -
CATRLARNTGELFF TGTGCCACACGACTAGCGCGGAACACCGGGGAGCTGTTTTTT 14 TRBJ2-2 TRBD2 TRBV19 -
CASSYSPAQPYEQYF TGTGCCAGCAGTTACTCCCCGGCTCAGCCCTACGAGCAGTACTTC 15 TRBJ2-7 - TRBV6-5 -
CASAPAQGNGEQFF TGCGCCAGCGCCCCGGCACAGGGGAACGGTGAGCAGTTCTTC 14 TRBJ2-1 TRBD1 TRBV5-1 -